One TCR beta chain is described in this entry. Its target is unknown. Assay used: immunoSEQ multiplex PCR; TCRdb lists only in-frame clones, some missing. The sample yields around 13,000 clones, approximately 80% seen once. Autoimmune disease history or systemic immunosuppression led to patient exclusion. Samples were taken at baseline and on day 1 of cycles 4 and 7. CDR1 is SGHRS and CDR2 is YFSETQ in the germline V gene. CDR3 size: 18 residues. Trimming at V came to 8 bases and at J to 5 bases, leaving 19 bases not matched to a gene. These data are taken from a study of OX40 agonist ivuxolimab in advanced cancers. About the research overall: With a range of roughly 20 to 79, age averaged 60 years, and around 80% were male.

General study points: Both blood CD4+ and CD8+ T cells showed clonal growth by week 6 at 0.1 to 3.0 mg/kg.

The receptor comes from an adult with an advanced solid tumor such as melanoma, head and neck, liver or kidney cancer. The chain carries TRBV5-1 and TRBJ1-1, with 12 bases aligning to TRBD1. The starting material was CD4+ or CD8+ T cells sorted from blood, obtained in a trial of the OX40 agonist ivuxolimab. CDR3 residues: CASRAPGQGARRFTEAFF. The CDR3 DNA follows: TGCGCCAGTAGAGCTCCGGGACAGGGGGCTAGGAGGTTTACTGAAGCTTTCTTT.